One and the same sample provided the 27 T cell receptor beta chains below, sequenced in a study of technical replicates of blood from several donors. Method: immunoSEQ multiplex PCR; TCRdb's copy keeps in-frame clones and lacks some. Of 80,000 or so clones in the sample, about 81% are singletons; the top ten hold around 3.9%. What was sequenced was PBMCs. All receptors derive from a human donor in good health. Some clones in this sample may be carry-over from other donors' samples.

J is TRBJ1-1 and V is TRBV25-1, with D tentatively TRBD1 (6 bases). This CDR3 comprises 16 residues. Trimming took 2 bases from V and 10 from J, leaving 23 bases between them. CDR1 is MGHDK and CDR2 is SYGVNS in the germline V gene. The CDR3 is CASSEPQTGGGGGAFF. The CDR3 bases are TGTGCCAGCAGTGAACCCCAGACAGGCGGGGGTGGGGGAGCTTTCTTT.

This clone was recorded a few times. The rearrangement uses TRBV6-5 and TRBJ2-6, with unresolved D. The CDR3 has 14 amino acids. The germline gives CDR1 MNHEY, CDR2 SVGAGI. V lost 7 bases and J 10 bases, leaving 17 bases between the germline ends. CDR3 loop: CASTSRRRMNVLTF. For the CDR3, the DNA is TGTGCCAGCACCTCCAGAAGGAGAATGAACGTCCTGACTTTC.

J is TRBJ2-1 and V is TRBV4-3; 10 bases match TRBD2. Germline V gene sequence: CDR1 LGHNA, CDR2 YSLEER. The CDR3 length is 15 residues. J gave up 4 bases and V 5 bases, and 5 bases lay outside the gene matches. CDR3 amino acids: CASSSGTSEYNEQFF. Here the CDR3 DNA reads TGCGCCAGCAGCTCCGGGACTAGCGAATACAATGAGCAGTTCTTC.

The CDR3 nucleotides are TGTGCCAGTAATATCGGGGGGCGGGTGAACACTGAAGCTTTCTTT. This codes for CASNIGGRVNTEAFF. V is TRBV19 and J is TRBJ1-1, with D tentatively TRBD1 (6 bases). This CDR3 spans 15 amino acids. V was cut by 7 bases and J by 0 bases, with 15 bases left in between. Germline lookup yields CDR1 LNHDA and CDR2 SQIVND (reference sequence).

There are a few counts of this clone. The chain combines TRBV6-5 with TRBJ2-3; 12 bases agree with TRBD2. The CDR3 totals 14 residues. CDR1 is MNHEY, CDR2 SVGAGI, per germline. V shed 8 bases and J 6 bases; nucleotides not matched to a gene: 6. This chain's CDR3 is CASGLAGTRDTQYF. Here the CDR3 DNA reads TGTGCCAGCGGACTAGCGGGGACCAGGGATACGCAGTATTTT.

The rearrangement links TRBV19 to TRBJ2-2; TRBD1 matches at 7 bases. The CDR3 length is 15 residues. V lost 5 bases, J lost 1 base, and 4 bases stayed unmatched. CDR1 is LNHDA and CDR2 is SQIVND in the germline V gene (reference sequence). Written as DNA, the CDR3 is TGTGCCAGTAGTGAACGACAGGGGAACACCGGGGAGCTGTTTTTT. This encodes CASSERQGNTGELFF.

The chain uses TRBV28 and TRBJ1-2; possible D gene TRBD1, 5 bases. The CDR3 extends over 14 amino acids. V was cut by 3 bases and J by 7 bases, with 15 bases left in between. Germline loops: CDR1 MDHEN, CDR2 SYDVKM. The CDR3 sequence is CASSLAGLNSGYTF. In nucleotides, the CDR3 is TGTGCCAGCAGTTTGGCAGGGTTGAATTCTGGCTACACCTTC.

This clone came up once. The chain couples TRBV18 to TRBJ2-3, with D maybe TRBD2 (6 bases). The CDR3 covers 15 residues. Germline V gene data show CDR1 as KGHSH and CDR2 as LQKENI. V lost 4 bases to trimming and J lost 0 bases, with 11 bases between them. The CDR3 region has the DNA TGTGCCAGCTCACTCACGGGGACTAGCACAGATACGCAGTATTTT. It translates to CASSLTGTSTDTQYF.

The chain has TRBV29-1 and TRBJ2-7; the match to TRBD1 covers 8 bases. Germline lookup yields CDR1 SQVTM and CDR2 ANQGSEA. This CDR3 is 13 amino acids long. V shed 7 bases, J shed 1 base, and the junction held 6 bases outside the gene matches. CDR3 sequence (DNA): TGCAGCGCAGGACAGGGCCTATCCTACGAGCAGTACTTC. This codes for CSAGQGLSYEQYF.

The V gene is TRBV7-8, the J gene TRBJ2-3; maybe TRBD1 (6 bases). Trimming removed 3 bases at V and 1 base at J, with 8 bases between. The CDR3 totals 14 residues. The germline V gene has CDR1 SGHVS and CDR2 FQNEAQ. The CDR3 bases are TGTGCCAGCAGCTTCTACAGGGGCACAGATACGCAGTATTTT. It specifies CASSFYRGTDTQYF.

This chain connects TRBV4-1 to TRBJ1-1; the D gene is possibly TRBD1 (6 bases). Looked up from germline, CDR1 is MGHRA and CDR2 is YSYEKL. The CDR3 has 15 amino acids. With 0 bases removed from V and 0 bases from J, the gap between germline ends came to 8 bases. The CDR3 coding sequence is TGCGCCAGCAGCCAAGACGGACAGCTGAACACTGAAGCTTTCTTT. The encoded protein is CASSQDGQLNTEAFF.

J is TRBJ2-7 and V is TRBV7-9; TRBD2 is a possible D gene (5 bases). With 7 bases removed from V and 3 bases from J, the gap between germline ends came to 19 bases. Germline-derived CDR1 and CDR2 are SEHNR and FQNEAQ (reference sequence). CDR3 length: 15 amino acids. The CDR3 DNA reads as TGTGCCAGCACGTATGGGAGCTCTCGGAACTACGAGCAGTACTTC. It translates to CASTYGSSRNYEQYF. The complete variable domain, with remaining parts taken from reference TRBV7-9 and TRBJ2-7, reads DTGVSQNPRHKITKRGQNVTFRCDPISEHNRLYWYRQTLGQGPEFLTYFQNEAQLEKSRLLSDRFSAERPKGSFSTLEIQRTEQGDSAMYLCASTYGSSRNYEQYFGPGTRLTVT.

This clone was seen only once. The rearrangement links TRBV9 to TRBJ2-2, with 11 bases lining up with TRBD1. CDR1 SGDLS and CDR2 YYNGEE come from the germline V gene. This CDR3 is built from 15 residues. The V gene end was trimmed by 4 bases and the J gene end by 7 bases; junction bases not matched to a gene: 6. CDR3 in amino acids: CASSSRTGGVGELFF. CDR3 DNA sequence: TGTGCCAGCAGCTCTCGGACAGGGGGCGTCGGGGAGCTGTTTTTT.

This clone was seen a few times. The rearrangement joins TRBV14 to TRBJ1-2, with a possible D match to TRBD1 (6 bases). Between the trimmed V and J ends, which lost 5 bases and 8 bases, there was a span of 12 bases. CDR3 length: 12 amino acids. Per the germline V gene, CDR1 is SGHDN and CDR2 is FVKESK. The CDR3 protein is CASSYNRAGYTF. The CDR3 coding sequence is TGTGCCAGCAGCTACAACAGGGCCGGCTACACCTTC.

The chain joins TRBV6-5 to TRBJ2-2; TRBD1 matches 7 bases. Trimming removed 7 bases from V and 4 bases from J; junction bases left unmatched: 9. The CDR3 loop spans 15 amino acids. The V gene's germline CDR1 is MNHEY and CDR2 SVGAGI. The CDR3 nucleotides read TGTGCCAGCACTTTAGGGGGCGCAGGCACCGGGGAGCTGTTTTTT. It translates to CASTLGGAGTGELFF.

This chain connects TRBV11-2 to TRBJ2-3; D is possibly TRBD2 (5 bases). This CDR3 is 16 amino acids long. Looked up from germline, CDR1 is SGHAT and CDR2 is FQNNGV. The V end was cut by 4 bases, the J end by 1 base, with 15 bases between. CDR3 sequence (DNA): TGTGCCAGCAGCTCCCGTGGGAGAACGGGCACAGATACGCAGTATTTT. Protein sequence: CASSSRGRTGTDTQYF.

The V and J genes are TRBV5-1 and TRBJ2-5; D is possibly TRBD2 (6 bases). V shed 4 bases and J shed 4 bases, with 14 bases lying between them. CDR1 SGHRS and CDR2 YFSETQ come from the germline V gene. This CDR3 spans 14 amino acids. The DNA for the CDR3 is TGCGCCAGCAGCCCAGGAGGGCCTAGAGAGACCCAGTACTTC. It yields the protein CASSPGGPRETQYF.

The chain uses TRBV29-1 and TRBJ1-1; no definite D call. The CDR3 totals 11 residues. Germline-derived CDR1 and CDR2 are SQVTM and ANQGSEA. V was cut by 7 bases and J by 3 bases, with 9 bases left in between. The CDR3 loop reads CSGQAHTEAFF. CDR3 DNA sequence: TGCAGCGGTCAGGCCCACACTGAAGCTTTCTTT.

The chain combines TRBV4-2 with TRBJ2-2; the match to TRBD1 covers 9 bases. CDR1 and CDR2 from the germline V gene are LGHNA and YNFKEQ. V shed 3 bases and J 4 bases; nucleotides not matched to a gene: 0. The length of the CDR3 is 14 residues. This CDR3 is CASSQTGGTGELFF. CDR3 nucleotide sequence: TGTGCCAGCAGCCAGACAGGGGGCACCGGGGAGCTGTTTTTT.

V usage is TRBV27 and J usage is TRBJ2-7; 8 bases agree with TRBD2. This CDR3 region has 15 residues. V was pared by 5 bases and J by 0 bases, with 6 bases of the junction left unmatched. CDR1 is MNHEY, CDR2 SMNVEV, per germline (reference sequence). The CDR3 bases are TGTGCCAGCAGTCTCACTAGCGGCAGCTCCTACGAGCAGTACTTC. This codes for CASSLTSGSSYEQYF.

V is TRBV11-2 and J is TRBJ2-1; the D is unclear. This CDR3 spans 12 amino acids. Per germline, CDR1 SGHAT and CDR2 FQNNGV. V was trimmed by 5 bases and J by 8 bases, leaving 10 bases between them. The CDR3 nucleotides are TGTGCCAGCAGCGACGGCGGAGATGAGCAGTTCTTC. This codes for CASSDGGDEQFF.

The chain links TRBV6-6 to TRBJ2-7; D is perhaps TRBD1 (6 bases). V was pared by 6 bases and J by 2 bases, with 17 bases between. In germline, CDR1 is MNHNY, CDR2 SVGAGI (reference sequence). The CDR3 has 15 amino acids. The CDR3: CASRPGTLRPYEQYF. CDR3 bases: TGTGCCAGCAGACCGGGGACATTGAGGCCCTACGAGCAGTACTTC.

The V gene is TRBV9, the J gene TRBJ1-3, with D possibly matching TRBD1 (6 bases). Trimming removed 3 bases from V and 1 base from J, with 11 bases in between. The CDR3 runs to 15 residues. The germline gives CDR1 SGDLS, CDR2 YYNGEE. The CDR3 region is CASSAQGVSGNTIYF. The CDR3 DNA reads as TGTGCCAGCAGCGCACAGGGTGTTTCTGGAAACACCATATATTTT.

The sample holds one count of this clone. V is TRBV5-4 and J is TRBJ2-7, with D perhaps matching TRBD2 (5 bases). This CDR3 spans 13 amino acids. Germline V lookup: CDR1 SGHNT, CDR2 YYREEE (reference sequence). Trimming stripped 5 bases from V and 6 bases from J, with 15 bases between. The CDR3 reads CASSPSARGEQYF. CDR3 sequence (DNA): TGTGCCAGCAGTCCATCCGCCCGGGGCGAGCAGTACTTC.

V is TRBV12-5 and J is TRBJ2-3; 9 bases fit TRBD1. Germline assignment: CDR1 LGHNT and CDR2 FRNRAP. V was clipped by 9 bases and J by 3 bases; unmatched bases: 7. This CDR3 is built from 14 residues. The CDR3 coding sequence is TGTGCTAGCACCGCCGGGACAGGGACAGATACGCAGTATTTT. Its protein is CASTAGTGTDTQYF.

This rearrangement joins TRBV5-1 to TRBJ2-2; TRBD1 agrees at 8 bases. The V segment lost 1 base and the J segment 5 bases; nucleotides outside the gene matches: 4. The CDR3 sequence is 15 residues long. Looked up from germline, CDR1 is SGHRS and CDR2 is YFSETQ. For the CDR3, the DNA is TGCGCCAGCAGCTTGAACAGGGGGAGTACCGGGGAGCTGTTTTTT. This encodes CASSLNRGSTGELFF.

V is TRBV7-2 and J is TRBJ1-3; TRBD1 is a possible D gene (6 bases). Per germline, CDR1 SGHTA and CDR2 FQGNSA. The germline V and J ends were trimmed by 6 bases and 2 bases, with 14 bases remaining between them. CDR3 length: 15 amino acids. The CDR3 spells CASRRDRSTGNTIYF. The CDR3 bases are TGTGCCAGCAGAAGAGACAGGAGTACTGGAAACACCATATATTTT. Together with reference TRBV7-2 and TRBJ1-3, the CDR3 gives the full variable domain: GAGVSQSPSNKVTEKGKDVELRCDPISGHTALYWYRQSLGQGLEFLIYFQGNSAPDKSGLPSDRFSAERTGGSVSTLTIQRTQQEDSAVYLCASRRDRSTGNTIYFGEGSWLTVV.